The 10 T cell receptor beta chains reported below all come from one sample, sequenced in a study of shared clonotypes between healthy human individuals. Repertoires were generated with immunoSEQ multiplex PCR, while TCRdb's copy carries only in-frame clones and drops some. The sample has over 850,000 clones; more than 75% are singletons. Sequences were obtained from memory CD4+ T cells from PBMCs. Subset meaning: CD45RA-negative fraction. Receptor source: a man between 18 and 29 years old in good health. Some clones in this sample may be carry-over from other donors' samples.

The chain is built from TRBV5-4 and TRBJ1-2, with TRBD1 matching over 7 bases. The CDR3 consists of 14 residues. V dropped 4 bases and J dropped 3; count of bases not matched to a gene: 6. Germline CDR1 is SGHNT and CDR2 is YYREEE (reference sequence). The CDR3 is CASSGIRGDYGYTF. The CDR3 region has the DNA TGTGCCAGCAGCGGAATCAGGGGGGACTATGGCTACACCTTC.

This clone has just one count. The gene calls are TRBV6-1 and TRBJ1-5, with D possibly TRBD1 on 5 matching bases. The V gene lost 4 bases and the J gene lost 5 bases, with 12 bases spanning the gap. CDR3 length: 14 residues. Germline CDR1 MNHNS, CDR2 SASEGT. The CDR3 DNA is TGTGCCAGCAGTGTTGCGGGACCCCATCAGCCCCAGCATTTT. Its protein product is CASSVAGPHQPQHF.

This rearrangement joins TRBV7-9 to TRBJ2-2; D ambiguous. The germline gives CDR1 SEHNR, CDR2 FQNEAQ (reference sequence). This CDR3 is 12 amino acids long. Trimming took 4 bases from V and 5 from J, leaving 5 bases between them. CDR3 sequence: CASSSATGELFF. The CDR3 bases are TGTGCCAGCAGCTCAGCGACCGGGGAGCTGTTTTTT.

The rearrangement joins TRBV5-4 to TRBJ1-2, with a possible D match to TRBD1 (6 bases). This CDR3 region has 15 residues. Trimming shortened V by 2 bases and J by 8 bases, and 19 bases separated the two germline ends. CDR1 and CDR2 (germline): SGHNT, YYREEE (reference sequence). The CDR3 DNA follows: TGTGCCAGCAGCTTCACCAGACAGGCCCCGGAGGGCTACACCTTC. Translating gives CASSFTRQAPEGYTF.

The chain carries TRBV9 and TRBJ2-5; possible D gene TRBD1, 5 bases. Per the germline V gene, CDR1 is SGDLS and CDR2 is YYNGEE. The ends were cut back, 0 bases at V and 4 bases at J, with 13 bases in the middle. The CDR3 length is 15 residues. CDR3 bases: TGTGCCAGCAGCGTAGACCAGGGATCTCTAGAGACCCAGTACTTC. Amino acids: CASSVDQGSLETQYF.

This clone has a handful of counts. This chain uses TRBV15 with TRBJ2-5; no firm D call. Deletions cut 8 bases from V and 3 bases from J, with 10 bases between. The V gene's germline CDR1 is LNHNV and CDR2 YYDKDF (reference sequence). The CDR3 covers 12 residues. As DNA, the CDR3 is TGTGCCACCTCGCTTAGCAAAGAGACCCAGTACTTC. Its translation: CATSLSKETQYF.

This sequence joins TRBV27 and TRBJ2-5, with TRBD2 as a possible D gene (5 bases). Trimming shortened V by 1 base and J by 1 base, and 13 bases separated the two germline ends. In germline, CDR1 is MNHEY, CDR2 SMNVEV (reference sequence). This CDR3 has 16 residues. The CDR3 DNA sequence: TGTGCCAGCAGTTTATTCGGGGTGGGCTCCCAAGAGACCCAGTACTTC. Its translation: CASSLFGVGSQETQYF.

V is TRBV18 and J is TRBJ1-1; no reliable D call. The length of the CDR3 is 13 residues. V dropped 6 bases and J dropped 1 base, with 9 bases sitting between them. CDR1 KGHSH and CDR2 LQKENI come from the germline V gene. The CDR3 coding sequence is TGTGCCAGCTCTCAACAGCAGAACACTGAAGCTTTCTTT. Translated: CASSQQQNTEAFF.

The chain employs TRBV30 and TRBJ2-7, with a tentative D call TRBD2 (6 bases). Deletions cut 8 bases from V and 0 bases from J, with 17 bases between. The V gene's germline CDR1 is GTSNPN and CDR2 SVGIG (reference sequence). The CDR3 consists of 14 residues. The CDR3 protein is CARDGGTSSYEQYF. The CDR3 bases are TGTGCCAGGGACGGCGGGACCAGCTCCTACGAGCAGTACTTC.

This clone occurred a few times. The chain joins TRBV15 to TRBJ2-5; 7 bases are a match to TRBD2. CDR3 length: 15 amino acids. Germline trimming cut 0 bases from V and 7 bases from J; bases unmatched to any gene: 8. The germline CDR1 and CDR2 sequences are LNHNV and YYDKDF (reference sequence). The CDR3 sequence: CATSRDLGGSGTQYF. The CDR3 region has the DNA TGTGCCACCAGCAGAGATCTGGGGGGGTCAGGGACCCAGTACTTC. The entire variable domain, with the rest obtained from reference TRBV15 and TRBJ2-5, is as follows: DAMVIQNPRYQVTQFGKPVTLSCSQTLNHNVMYWYQQKSSQAPKLLFHYYDKDFNNEADTPDNFQSRRPNTSFCFLDIRSPGLGDTAMYLCATSRDLGGSGTQYFGPGTRLLVL.